The following is a T cell receptor beta chain sequence with its context. Synthetic spike-ins, TCR analog templates, were added into each PCR. The table came from immunoSEQ multiplex PCR; TCRdb's copy has only in-frame clones and leaves some out. This table has 90,000 or so clones, 90% appearing once. The sample comes from a study of PD-L1 blockade in urothelial cancer. Study as a whole: The authors examined blood 3 weeks (second dose) and 6 weeks after treatment start. Each blood sample yielded a median of 141,255 T cells.

Germline V gives CDR1 SGHNT, CDR2 YYREEE (reference sequence). The CDR3 sequence is 14 residues long. Between the trimmed V and J ends, which lost 1 base and 2 bases, there was a span of 10 bases. As to time point: pretreatment peripheral blood. This specimen was PBMCs, taken around atezolizumab (anti-PD-L1) treatment. The sequence was obtained from a man aged 55 to 70 with urothelial cancer. This sequence joins TRBV5-4 and TRBJ2-7; possible D gene TRBD1, 6 bases. For the CDR3, the DNA is TGTGCCAGCAGCTTGACAGGGAAAACCTACGAGCAGTACTTC. Translated: CASSLTGKTYEQYF.